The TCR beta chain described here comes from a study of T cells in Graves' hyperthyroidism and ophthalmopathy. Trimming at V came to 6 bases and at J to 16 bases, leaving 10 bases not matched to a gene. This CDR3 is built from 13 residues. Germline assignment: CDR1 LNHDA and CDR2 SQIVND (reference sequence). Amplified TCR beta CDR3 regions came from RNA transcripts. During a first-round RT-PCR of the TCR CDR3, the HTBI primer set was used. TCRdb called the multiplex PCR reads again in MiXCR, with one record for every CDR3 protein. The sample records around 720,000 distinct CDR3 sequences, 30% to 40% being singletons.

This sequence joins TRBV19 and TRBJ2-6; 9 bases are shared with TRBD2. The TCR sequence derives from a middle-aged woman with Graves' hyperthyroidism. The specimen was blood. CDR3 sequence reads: CASSISGSSALTF. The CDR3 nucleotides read TGTGCCAGTAGCATTAGCGGGAGTAGCGCTCTGACTTTC.